These 21 T cell receptor beta chains share one sample of origin, sequenced in a study of blood T cell repertoires in COVID-19. The repertoire was sequenced with immunoSEQ multiplex PCR; TCRdb's copy has only in-frame clones and lacks some. The sample lists around 88,000 clones; 90% were seen once. Sample: peripheral blood. These receptors originate from a man aged 55 to 69 with acute or convalescent COVID-19.

The gene calls are TRBV5-8 and TRBJ1-4; no firm D call. The length of the CDR3 is 16 residues. Trimming removed 4 bases at V and 7 bases at J, with 20 bases between. Germline assignment: CDR1 SGHTS and CDR2 YDEGEE. The chain's CDR3 is CASSPGPGGLGEKLFF. CDR3 DNA sequence: TGTGCCAGCAGCCCCGGACCGGGAGGGTTAGGTGAAAAACTGTTTTTT.

V usage is TRBV7-2 and J usage is TRBJ2-1, with D possibly being TRBD2 (6 bases). Germline V CDR1 and CDR2: SGHTA, FQGNSA. Trimming took off 7 bases at V and 3 bases at J, with 16 bases between the two ends. The CDR3 length is 15 residues. The CDR3 sequence: CASTLGGTHYNEQFF. In nucleotides, the CDR3 is TGTGCCAGCACCCTAGGAGGGACTCACTACAATGAGCAGTTCTTC.

The genes are TRBV28 and TRBJ1-3; D not resolved. The CDR3 runs to 16 residues. CDR1 and CDR2 from the germline V gene are MDHEN and SYDVKM. Trimming took 1 base from V and 0 from J, leaving 10 bases between them. CDR3 sequence: CASSLSARNSGNTIYF. The DNA of the CDR3 is TGTGCCAGCAGTTTATCCGCCAGGAACTCTGGAAACACCATATATTTT.

The V and J genes are TRBV5-4 and TRBJ2-7; 9 bases match TRBD2. The V segment lost 3 bases and the J segment 5 bases; nucleotides outside the gene matches: 15. Germline V gene lookup returns CDR1 SGHNT and CDR2 YYREEE (reference sequence). The CDR3 covers 17 residues. CDR3 in amino acids: CASSSGSGRAGLDEQYF. DNA of the CDR3: TGTGCCAGCAGCTCAGGTAGCGGGAGAGCTGGTTTGGACGAGCAGTACTTC.

The rearrangement uses TRBV2 and TRBJ2-1; 9 bases fit TRBD2. The CDR3 extends over 15 amino acids. Losses at the gene ends were 4 bases for V and 7 bases for J; bases not matched to a gene: 8. The germline gives CDR1 SNHLY, CDR2 FYNNEI. DNA for the CDR3: TGTGCCAGCAGTGCCACTCTAGCGGGAAGGAATGAGCAGTTCTTC. Translation gives CASSATLAGRNEQFF.

The J gene is TRBJ1-6, the V gene TRBV19, with D hard to call. Trimming cost V 3 bases and J 10 bases, with 13 bases left between them. This CDR3 spans 14 amino acids. Germline values: CDR1 LNHDA, CDR2 SQIVND (reference sequence). CDR3 sequence reads: CASSIGSPLSPLHF. The CDR3 DNA follows: TGTGCCAGTAGTATTGGGAGTCCACTATCACCCCTCCACTTT.

The chain couples TRBV7-8 to TRBJ1-1; D possibly corresponds to TRBD1 (5 bases). Germline CDR1 reads SGHVS; CDR2 reads FQNEAQ. V was clipped by 10 bases and J by 4 bases, with 10 bases between them. This CDR3 contains 11 residues. The CDR3, as DNA: TGTGCCACCGGGGGGGGCACTGAAGCTTTCTTT. This encodes CATGGGTEAFF.

The chain employs TRBV7-2 and TRBJ1-2; tentatively, D is TRBD1 (6 bases). The CDR3 runs to 13 residues. V lost 5 bases to trimming and J lost 9 bases, with 16 bases between them. Germline V gene sequence: CDR1 SGHTA, CDR2 FQGNSA. The CDR3 sequence: CASSTDRTTSYTF. The CDR3 bases are TGTGCCAGCAGCACCGACAGGACCACTAGCTACACCTTC.

The rearrangement links TRBV5-5 to TRBJ2-6; 7 bases are a match to TRBD1. J lost 4 bases, V lost 2 bases, and 3 bases had no gene match. Germline values: CDR1 SGHKS, CDR2 YYEKEE (reference sequence). The CDR3 covers 15 residues. In DNA, the CDR3 is TGTGCCAGCAGCTTCGACAGGGCAGGGGCCAACGTCCTGACTTTC. This encodes CASSFDRAGANVLTF.

V and J are TRBV2 and TRBJ2-3; D unresolved. Germline CDR1 reads SNHLY; CDR2 reads FYNNEI. CDR3 size: 14 residues. V was cut by 2 bases and J by 0 bases, with 6 bases left in between. This CDR3 reads CASSESFSTDTQYF. In nucleotides, the CDR3 is TGTGCCAGCAGTGAAAGCTTTAGCACAGATACGCAGTATTTT.

The J gene is TRBJ2-2, the V gene TRBV11-3; D perhaps matches TRBD1 (6 bases). Germline V gene lookup returns CDR1 SGHNT and CDR2 YENEEA. V was trimmed by 5 bases and J by 1 base, leaving 11 bases between them. The CDR3 totals 15 residues. The CDR3 DNA follows: TGTGCCAGCAGCCCCGGCAGGGGGAACACCGGGGAGCTGTTTTTT. It encodes CASSPGRGNTGELFF.

The V and J genes are TRBV5-1 and TRBJ2-1; 7 positions agree with TRBD1. The CDR3 extends over 15 amino acids. Germline CDR1 SGHRS, CDR2 YFSETQ. Trimming at V came to 5 bases and at J to 4 bases, leaving 9 bases not matched to a gene. The CDR3 DNA reads TGCGCCAGCAGTCCTTTCTTGACAGGGTACAATGAGCAGTTCTTC. It translates to CASSPFLTGYNEQFF. Together with reference TRBV5-1 and TRBJ2-1, the CDR3 gives the full variable domain: KAGVTQTPRYLIKTRGQQVTLSCSPISGHRSVSWYQQTPGQGLQFLFEYFSETQRNKGNFPGRFSGRQFSNSRSEMNVSTLELGDSALYLCASSPFLTGYNEQFFGPGTRLTVL.

This sequence joins TRBV29-1 and TRBJ2-7; D gene uncertain. Germline V CDR1 and CDR2: SQVTM, ANQGSEA. Between the trimmed V and J ends, which lost 4 bases and 1 base, there was a span of 11 bases. This CDR3 is 13 amino acids long. The CDR3 reads CSVVQGESYEQYF. CDR3 DNA sequence: TGCAGCGTTGTCCAAGGAGAATCCTACGAGCAGTACTTC.

The rearrangement links TRBV3-1 (or the pseudogene TRBV3-2) to TRBJ2-5, with D possibly matching TRBD2 (6 bases). Germline CDR1 LGHDT, CDR2 YNNKEL (reference sequence). This CDR3 has 15 amino acids. V was trimmed by 3 bases and J by 2 bases, leaving 13 bases between them. The CDR3 region is CASSHPGTRQETQYF. In DNA, the CDR3 is TGTGCCAGCAGCCACCCTGGGACTCGTCAAGAGACCCAGTACTTC.

The rearrangement uses TRBV6-6 and TRBJ2-1; maybe TRBD1 (5 bases). There are 14 residues in the CDR3. Germline CDR1 reads MNHNY; CDR2 reads SVGAGI (reference sequence). Trimming removed 7 bases at V and 4 bases at J, with 14 bases between. The CDR3 region is CASIQGQRYNEQFF. The DNA for the CDR3 is TGTGCCAGCATTCAGGGTCAACGGTACAATGAGCAGTTCTTC.

V and J are TRBV6-6 and TRBJ2-7; D is ambiguous. This CDR3 region has 14 residues. The ends were cut back, 7 bases at V and 2 bases at J, with 15 bases in the middle. Germline-derived CDR1 and CDR2 are MNHNY and SVGAGI (reference sequence). The CDR3 bases are TGTGCCAGCAATCGCGATAGCAGCCCCTACGAGCAGTACTTC. Amino acid sequence: CASNRDSSPYEQYF.

The rearrangement links TRBV24-1 to TRBJ2-7, with TRBD2 identical over 7 bases. The CDR3 is 14 residues long. Germline V gene lookup returns CDR1 KGHDR and CDR2 SFDVKD. J was trimmed by 2 bases and V by 2 bases; bases with no gene match: 2. The CDR3 here is CATSDSGTTYEQYF. The CDR3 DNA follows: TGTGCCACCAGTGATTCCGGGACTACCTACGAGCAGTACTTC.

The V gene is TRBV7-3, the J gene TRBJ2-7; 9 bases line up with TRBD1. This CDR3 region has 14 residues. From germline, CDR1 is SGHTA and CDR2 FQGTGA. V dropped 2 bases and J dropped 5; count of bases not matched to a gene: 4. CDR3 sequence: CASSLSGTGHEQYF. CDR3 DNA sequence: TGTGCCAGCAGCTTATCCGGGACAGGGCACGAGCAGTACTTC.

The CDR3 sequence: CASSKGGGSRSYNSPLHF. The CDR3 region has the DNA TGTGCCAGCAGCAAAGGGGGGGGCAGCCGGTCCTATAATTCACCCCTCCACTTT. The rearrangement links TRBV21-1 to TRBJ1-6. TRBV21-1 is labeled a pseudogene. The CDR3 spans 18 residues.

The chain uses TRBV25-1 and TRBJ1-1; 8 bases are a match to TRBD1. Unmatched junction bases numbered 5, after V lost 3 bases and J lost 5 bases. In germline, CDR1 is MGHDK, CDR2 SYGVNS. The CDR3 contains 14 residues. Here the CDR3 DNA reads TGTGCCAGCAGTGACCGGACAGGGAGGACTGAAGCTTTCTTT. Amino acids: CASSDRTGRTEAFF. Supplemented by reference TRBV25-1 and TRBJ1-1, the full variable domain reads EADIYQTPRYLVIGTGKKITLECSQTMGHDKMYWYQQDPGMELHLIHYSYGVNSTEKGDLSSESTVSRIRTEHFPLTLESARPSHTSQYLCASSDRTGRTEAFFGQGTRLTVV.

This chain connects TRBV19 to TRBJ2-2; 8 bases fit TRBD1. The germline V gene encodes CDR1 LNHDA and CDR2 SQIVND (reference sequence). V dropped 4 bases and J dropped 4; count of bases not matched to a gene: 14. This CDR3 has 18 residues. The CDR3 is CASSTKYRDQGATGELFF. CDR3 nucleotide sequence: TGTGCCAGTAGTACTAAATACCGGGATCAGGGGGCCACCGGGGAGCTGTTTTTT. Using reference TRBV19 and TRBJ2-2 for the parts outside the CDR3, the full variable domain is DGGITQSPKYLFRKEGQNVTLSCEQNLNHDAMYWYRQDPGQGLRLIYYSQIVNDFQKGDIAEGYSVSREKKESFPLTVTSAQKNPTAFYLCASSTKYRDQGATGELFFGEGSRLTVL.